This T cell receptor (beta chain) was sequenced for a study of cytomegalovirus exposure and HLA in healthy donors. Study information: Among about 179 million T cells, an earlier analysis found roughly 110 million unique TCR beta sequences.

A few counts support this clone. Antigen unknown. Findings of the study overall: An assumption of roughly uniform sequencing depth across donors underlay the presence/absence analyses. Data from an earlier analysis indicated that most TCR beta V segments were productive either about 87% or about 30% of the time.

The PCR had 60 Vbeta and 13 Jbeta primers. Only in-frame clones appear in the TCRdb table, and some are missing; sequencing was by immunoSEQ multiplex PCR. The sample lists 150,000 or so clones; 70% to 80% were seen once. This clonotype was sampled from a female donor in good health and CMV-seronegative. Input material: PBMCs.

For the CDR3, the DNA is TGTGCCAGCACCGTCAGTGGGCGGGATGGCTACACCTTC. Encoded protein: CASTVSGRDGYTF. V gene TRBV7-2 combines with J gene TRBJ1-2, with unresolved D. V lost 7 bases and J lost 6, with 15 bases in between. Germline-derived CDR1 and CDR2 are SGHTA and FQGNSA. There are 13 residues in the CDR3.